This record covers a single T cell receptor (beta chain). Cohort assignment relied on participant-reported clinical history. Exposed study participants had met a COVID-19 case within 2 weeks before entry. The sample belongs to a study of blood T cell repertoires in COVID-19. Overall study context: Collection of acute and convalescent COVID-19 samples took place in the United States, Italy and Spain. T cells, B-cell-depleted T cells, or PBMCs provided the cDNA or gDNA that served as material.

Clones were sequenced by immunoSEQ multiplex PCR, and TCRdb holds only the in-frame ones, with some missing. Of roughly 150,000 clones in the sample, roughly 87% were seen once. This CDR3 has 15 amino acids. Trimming removed 10 bases at V and 0 bases at J, with 16 bases between. Germline V CDR1 and CDR2: LNHDA, SQIVND (reference sequence). The sample consisted of PBMCs or T cells enriched from blood (not recorded which). This receptor was identified in a middle-aged woman who had been exposed to COVID-19. The rearrangement uses TRBV19 and TRBJ1-5; D is unresolved. CDR3 region: CATLTDSLSNQPQHF. The CDR3 coding sequence is TGTGCCACCCTCACAGATTCCCTTAGCAATCAGCCCCAGCATTTT.